The T cell receptor (beta chain) under discussion was sequenced for a study of blood T cell repertoires in COVID-19 (dated by TCRdb to about 2020). A note on the overall study: Samples from collaborators originated in the United States, Italy and Spain and spanned both the acute and convalescent phases of COVID-19. The prospective study material was composed of cDNA or gDNA derived from T cells, B-cell-depleted T cells, or PBMCs. Deeply sampled blood TCRbeta repertoires from subjects exposed to, actively infected with, or recovered from COVID-19 were included in the dataset. The repertoires were released in a freely available public database meant as a resource for research on the immune response to SARS-CoV-2. Samples were obtained from the ongoing ImmuneRACE study (first 160 participants) and from 1,254 subjects provided by 6 global collaborators. Sample metadata almost always included a de-identified subject ID, COVID-19 status, age in years and sex. HLA class I and class II types, where available, came from metadata supplied by the sample provider rather than from assay-based typing.

The germline ends are 5 bases apart after V is trimmed by 2 bases and J by 3 bases. Sequences SGHVS (CDR1) and FNYEAQ (CDR2) are obtained from the germline V gene. The CDR3 goes from the cysteine to the phenylalanine over 13 residues. Kept here is only the CDR3 DNA, which spans 39 bases and is read in frame from base 1. Remarks on this clone: It has no known antigen specificity. Per-base quality was not reported, and no clone a single base away is much larger than it.

Points the paper makes about the study in general: Clinical and demographic metadata were provided uncurated, with the amount varying by source and participant.

The immunoSEQ Assay, a bias-controlled multiplex PCR, was used to amplify TCRbeta CDR3 regions from genomic DNA. Per the authors' processing: Nucleated cell counts per sample were estimated from amplification of reference gene primers within the assay. To quantify the absolute abundance of each unique TCRbeta CDR3 rearrangement, sequence reads were collapsed and filtered. For each sample, productive Simpson clonality was calculated as the square root of Simpson's diversity index across productive rearrangements. Held by TCRdb, this immuneACCESS table contains in-frame sequences only and omits some clones. Under half of the omission traces to an unresolved V gene where checked; the cause of the rest is unknown. D and trimming come from the DNA, and the V and J calls and clone size come from that table. The sample table lists a few hundred thousand clones, approximately 88% of them with a count of one. The ten top clones hold 1.5% to 2% of the sample.

One collaborating source in Seattle enrolled patients during active infection and followed them longitudinally through the course of disease. Collaborating institutions collected whole blood in K2EDTA tubes following their own protocols. For TCRbeta analysis, collaborators shipped samples as frozen whole blood, isolated PBMCs, or DNA extracted from either of those sample types. The material sequenced was peripheral blood. This chain is built from TRBV7-6 and TRBJ2-1; the D gene lacks a confident call. The receptor comes from a woman under 40 with COVID-19, enrolled during active disease. The nucleotide sequence reads TGTGCCAGCAGCTTATCCCACTACAATGAGCAGTTCTTC. Its translation is CASSLSHYNEQFF.